This is a list of T cell receptor beta chains from one sample in a study of PD-1 and CTLA-4 blockade in melanoma. Libraries were prepared by immunoSEQ multiplex PCR; TCRdb keeps only in-frame clonotypes and omits some of them. The table has roughly 30,000 clones, less than 90% seen once. Sample: CD8+ T cells from peripheral blood, taken from a patient given anti-PD-1 treatment. These receptors came from a human donor with melanoma. The CDR3 runs from the conserved cysteine through the conserved F or W. The D gene is left open where the match is weak. The size entry is marked missing in some rows and otherwise reads once, few, many or a size class.

d_call: -; v_call: TRBV7-9; clone_size: -; j_call: TRBJ2-7; cdr3_nt: TGTGCCAGCAGCTTAGTTACCTCCGGGGTTTCCTACGAGCAGTACTTC; cdr3_aa: CASSLVTSGVSYEQYF
d_call: TRBD2; v_call: TRBV4-2; clone_size: -; j_call: TRBJ2-3; cdr3_nt: TGTGCCAGCAGCCACCCCGGGGGAGAGAGCGGGGGACTTAGCACAGATACGCAGTATTTT; cdr3_aa: CASSHPGGESGGLSTDTQYF
d_call: -; v_call: TRBV5-1; clone_size: -; j_call: TRBJ2-5; cdr3_nt: TGCGCCAGCAGCTCGCAAACCGGGACAATTGAGACCCAGTACTTC; cdr3_aa: CASSSQTGTIETQYF
d_call: TRBD1; v_call: TRBV2; clone_size: -; j_call: TRBJ1-1; cdr3_nt: TGTGCCAGCAGTGACTCAGGGGGTGCCACTGAAGCTTTCTTT; cdr3_aa: CASSDSGGATEAFF
d_call: -; v_call: TRBV5-1; clone_size: -; j_call: TRBJ2-3; cdr3_nt: TGCGCCAGCAGCTTGGGGGGGAGCACAGATACGCAGTATTTT; cdr3_aa: CASSLGGSTDTQYF
d_call: -; v_call: TRBV7-8; clone_size: -; j_call: TRBJ1-2; cdr3_nt: TGTGCCAGCAGCTTTACAGGGCAAAAGGACTATGGCTACACCTTC; cdr3_aa: CASSFTGQKDYGYTF
d_call: -; v_call: TRBV4-1; clone_size: once; j_call: TRBJ1-1; cdr3_nt: TGCGCCAGCAGCCAAGTGACGGTCGCTGAAGCTTTCTTT; cdr3_aa: CASSQVTVAEAFF
d_call: TRBD1; v_call: TRBV28; clone_size: -; j_call: TRBJ1-4; cdr3_nt: TGTGCCAGCAGTTCACCGGGACAGGGAGACCCTAATGAAAAACTGTTTTTT; cdr3_aa: CASSSPGQGDPNEKLFF
d_call: -; v_call: TRBV28; clone_size: -; j_call: TRBJ1-5; cdr3_nt: TGTGCCAGCAGTTCAGACAGTCAGCCCCAGCATTTT; cdr3_aa: CASSSDSQPQHF
d_call: TRBD1; v_call: TRBV30; clone_size: -; j_call: TRBJ2-7; cdr3_nt: TGTGCCTGGAACGACAGGGGCGAGAAGCTTTACGAGCAGTACTTC; cdr3_aa: CAWNDRGEKLYEQYF
d_call: -; v_call: TRBV7-9; clone_size: -; j_call: TRBJ1-1; cdr3_nt: TGTGCCAGCAGCCCCCGGGGGGGCACTGAAGCTTTCTTT; cdr3_aa: CASSPRGGTEAFF
d_call: TRBD1; v_call: TRBV13; clone_size: -; j_call: TRBJ2-7; cdr3_nt: TGTGCCAGCAGTACAGACAGGGGCGAGCAGTACTTC; cdr3_aa: CASSTDRGEQYF
d_call: -; v_call: TRBV7-9; clone_size: -; j_call: TRBJ1-3; cdr3_nt: TGTGCCAGCAGCTTATACTCGGGAAACACCATATATTTT; cdr3_aa: CASSLYSGNTIYF
d_call: TRBD1; v_call: TRBV28; clone_size: -; j_call: TRBJ1-2; cdr3_nt: TGTGCCAGCAGGGCGACAGGGGGGGGCTATGGCTACACCTTC; cdr3_aa: CASRATGGGYGYTF
d_call: TRBD1; v_call: TRBV9; clone_size: -; j_call: TRBJ2-2; cdr3_nt: TGTGCCAGCAGCGGGGGACAGGGGTTAGACACCGGGGAGCTGTTTTTT; cdr3_aa: CASSGGQGLDTGELFF
d_call: -; v_call: TRBV4-1; clone_size: -; j_call: TRBJ1-3; cdr3_nt: TGCGCCAGCAGCCAAGTCGAAGGCTCTGGAAACACCATATATTTT; cdr3_aa: CASSQVEGSGNTIYF
d_call: -; v_call: TRBV12-3/TRBV12-4; clone_size: -; j_call: TRBJ2-1; cdr3_nt: TGTGCCAGCAGTCCACTCAATGAGCAGTTCTTC; cdr3_aa: CASSPLNEQFF
d_call: -; v_call: TRBV28; clone_size: -; j_call: TRBJ1-2; cdr3_nt: TGTGCCAGCAGACATCAAGCCTCGCAGCTATCTGGCTACACCTTC; cdr3_aa: CASRHQASQLSGYTF
d_call: -; v_call: TRBV28; clone_size: -; j_call: TRBJ1-1; cdr3_nt: TGTGCCAGCAGAGACGTACTGAACACTGAAGCTTTCTTT; cdr3_aa: CASRDVLNTEAFF
d_call: -; v_call: TRBV27; clone_size: -; j_call: TRBJ2-2; cdr3_nt: TGTGCCAGCTGGGGAAGTGGCGGGGAGCTGTTTTTT; cdr3_aa: CASWGSGGELFF
d_call: -; v_call: TRBV2; clone_size: -; j_call: TRBJ1-5; cdr3_nt: TGTGCCAGCAGGCCCGAAGGGAATCAGCCCCAGCATTTT; cdr3_aa: CASRPEGNQPQHF
d_call: -; v_call: TRBV6-5; clone_size: -; j_call: TRBJ2-7; cdr3_nt: TGTGCCAGCAGCCCCAGATCCTACGAGCAGTACTTC; cdr3_aa: CASSPRSYEQYF
d_call: TRBD2; v_call: TRBV11-2; clone_size: -; j_call: TRBJ2-7; cdr3_nt: TGTGCCAGCAGCTCGGGACTAGCCGGCTACGAGCAGTACTTC; cdr3_aa: CASSSGLAGYEQYF
d_call: -; v_call: TRBV19; clone_size: -; j_call: TRBJ1-1; cdr3_nt: TGTGCCAGTAGGTCCGGGGGCCCCGAAGCTTTCTTT; cdr3_aa: CASRSGGPEAFF
d_call: -; v_call: TRBV30; clone_size: -; j_call: TRBJ2-5; cdr3_nt: TGTGCCTGGAGTCGGGGAATGGGGGCCGGGGAGACCCAGTACTTC; cdr3_aa: CAWSRGMGAGETQYF
d_call: TRBD2; v_call: TRBV5-1; clone_size: -; j_call: TRBJ2-5; cdr3_nt: TGCGCCAGCAGCGAAATACTAGCGGGCGGCCAAGAGACCCAGTACTTC; cdr3_aa: CASSEILAGGQETQYF
d_call: TRBD2; v_call: TRBV15; clone_size: once; j_call: TRBJ2-5; cdr3_nt: TGTGCCACCATGGGACTAGCGGAGACCCAGTACTTC; cdr3_aa: CATMGLAETQYF
d_call: -; v_call: TRBV30; clone_size: -; j_call: TRBJ2-7; cdr3_nt: TGTGCCTGGAGCGGGGGTCCTATGTTGTACGAGCAGTACTTC; cdr3_aa: CAWSGGPMLYEQYF
d_call: -; v_call: TRBV4-2; clone_size: -; j_call: TRBJ1-4; cdr3_nt: TGTGCCAGCAGCCAAGAAAGCGGGGACACTAATGAAAAACTGTTTTTT; cdr3_aa: CASSQESGDTNEKLFF
d_call: TRBD1; v_call: TRBV10-3; clone_size: -; j_call: TRBJ1-5; cdr3_nt: TGTGCCGCCTCTGAGACAGGGGGACAGCCCCAGCATTTT; cdr3_aa: CAASETGGQPQHF
d_call: -; v_call: TRBV7-2; clone_size: -; j_call: TRBJ2-1; cdr3_nt: TGTGCCAGCAGCCCTACGTACAATGAGCAGTTCTTC; cdr3_aa: CASSPTYNEQFF
d_call: -; v_call: TRBV6-2/TRBV6-3; clone_size: -; j_call: TRBJ2-1; cdr3_nt: TGTGCCAGCAGTTCAGGGAGCTCCTACAATGAGCAGTTCTTC; cdr3_aa: CASSSGSSYNEQFF
d_call: -; v_call: TRBV2; clone_size: -; j_call: TRBJ1-5; cdr3_nt: TGTGCCAGCAGTGATCAAGGCGGACGCAATCAGCCCCAGCATTTT; cdr3_aa: CASSDQGGRNQPQHF
d_call: TRBD2; v_call: TRBV5-1; clone_size: -; j_call: TRBJ2-5; cdr3_nt: TGCGCCAGCAGCGACCCTAGCGGCCAAGAGACCCAGTACTTC; cdr3_aa: CASSDPSGQETQYF
d_call: -; v_call: TRBV6-6; clone_size: -; j_call: TRBJ1-1; cdr3_nt: TGTGCCAGCAGTCCATCCGGCCCCTTGGGCACTGAAGCTTTCTTT; cdr3_aa: CASSPSGPLGTEAFF
d_call: -; v_call: TRBV19; clone_size: -; j_call: TRBJ1-1; cdr3_nt: TGTGCCAGTAGTATTTGGGCGGGAGGGAACACTGAAGCTTTCTTT; cdr3_aa: CASSIWAGGNTEAFF
d_call: -; v_call: TRBV7-3; clone_size: -; j_call: TRBJ2-1; cdr3_nt: TGTGCCAGCAGCTTGCGGCTAGACAATGAGCAGTTCTTC; cdr3_aa: CASSLRLDNEQFF
d_call: TRBD2; v_call: TRBV28; clone_size: -; j_call: TRBJ2-7; cdr3_nt: TGTGCCAGCACCCCCCGGGGGGCCTACGAGCAGTACTTC; cdr3_aa: CASTPRGAYEQYF
d_call: -; v_call: TRBV9; clone_size: -; j_call: TRBJ1-3; cdr3_nt: TGTGCCAGCAGGAGGGGGGAATCTGGAAACACCATATATTTT; cdr3_aa: CASRRGESGNTIYF
d_call: -; v_call: TRBV27; clone_size: once; j_call: TRBJ1-1; cdr3_nt: TGTGCCTCCATTTATATTGGGGAGAGCACTGAAGCTTTCTTT; cdr3_aa: CASIYIGESTEAFF
d_call: -; v_call: TRBV7-2; clone_size: -; j_call: TRBJ1-1; cdr3_nt: TGTGCCAGCAGCTTAGCGAGGGCCGGGCTACCTGAAGCTTTCTTT; cdr3_aa: CASSLARAGLPEAFF
d_call: TRBD2; v_call: TRBV7-9; clone_size: -; j_call: TRBJ2-5; cdr3_nt: TGTGCCAGCAGCCTTATAGCTAGCGGGATTGATAAGACCCAGTACTTC; cdr3_aa: CASSLIASGIDKTQYF
d_call: TRBD1; v_call: TRBV4-1; clone_size: -; j_call: TRBJ1-2; cdr3_nt: TGCGCCAGCAGCCAAGGACAGGGCCTCGATAACTATGGCTACACCTTC; cdr3_aa: CASSQGQGLDNYGYTF
d_call: TRBD1; v_call: TRBV7-9; clone_size: -; j_call: TRBJ2-3; cdr3_nt: TGTGCCAGCAGCTCGACAGGGGGAACGACAGATACGCAGTATTTT; cdr3_aa: CASSSTGGTTDTQYF
d_call: -; v_call: TRBV6-1; clone_size: -; j_call: TRBJ1-1; cdr3_nt: TGTGCCAGCAGTGAATCCGGTGAAGCTTTCTTT; cdr3_aa: CASSESGEAFF
d_call: TRBD1; v_call: TRBV24-1; clone_size: -; j_call: TRBJ2-5; cdr3_nt: TGTGCCACCAGTCCAGGGGGCAGGGAGACCCAGTACTTC; cdr3_aa: CATSPGGRETQYF
d_call: -; v_call: TRBV28; clone_size: -; j_call: TRBJ2-7; cdr3_nt: TGTGCCAGCAGCCCCCCCAGGGCTCCGGACGAGCAGTACTTC; cdr3_aa: CASSPPRAPDEQYF
d_call: -; v_call: TRBV5-4; clone_size: -; j_call: TRBJ2-5; cdr3_nt: TGTGCCAGCAGTTGGGGGTACCAAGAGACCCAGTACTTC; cdr3_aa: CASSWGYQETQYF
d_call: -; v_call: TRBV30; clone_size: -; j_call: TRBJ1-2; cdr3_nt: TGTGCCTGGAGTGTAACGAGCAACTATGGCTACACCTTC; cdr3_aa: CAWSVTSNYGYTF
d_call: -; v_call: TRBV25-1; clone_size: -; j_call: TRBJ1-2; cdr3_nt: TGTGCCAGCAGTGATCCCACGACAGCTAACTATGGCTACACCTTC; cdr3_aa: CASSDPTTANYGYTF
d_call: -; v_call: TRBV5-1; clone_size: -; j_call: TRBJ2-2; cdr3_nt: TGCGCCAGCAGCTTGGTCGAGACAGGGAGGACCGGGGAGCTGTTTTTT; cdr3_aa: CASSLVETGRTGELFF
d_call: -; v_call: TRBV6-2/TRBV6-3; clone_size: -; j_call: TRBJ1-1; cdr3_nt: TGTGCCAGCAGTTATTCGGCCGCGAAGGGGAACACTGAAGCTTTCTTT; cdr3_aa: CASSYSAAKGNTEAFF
d_call: TRBD1; v_call: TRBV5-5; clone_size: once; j_call: TRBJ2-5; cdr3_nt: TGTGCCAGCAGCACCCGACAGGGGAGGCAAGAGACCCAGTACTTC; cdr3_aa: CASSTRQGRQETQYF
d_call: TRBD2; v_call: TRBV7-9; clone_size: -; j_call: TRBJ2-7; cdr3_nt: TGTGCCAGCATGGGCGGGGGTGCCCCTAGGGAGCAGTACTTC; cdr3_aa: CASMGGGAPREQYF